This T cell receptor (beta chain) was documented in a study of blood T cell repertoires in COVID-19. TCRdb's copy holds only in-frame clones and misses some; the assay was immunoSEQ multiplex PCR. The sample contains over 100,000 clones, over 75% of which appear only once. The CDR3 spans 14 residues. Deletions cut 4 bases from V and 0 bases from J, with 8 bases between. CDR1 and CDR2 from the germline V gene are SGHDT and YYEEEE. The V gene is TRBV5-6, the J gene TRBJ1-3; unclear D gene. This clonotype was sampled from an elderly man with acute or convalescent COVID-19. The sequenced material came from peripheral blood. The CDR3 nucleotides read TGTGCCAGCAGCCACAGATACTCTGGAAACACCATATATTTT. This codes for CASSHRYSGNTIYF.